This TCR beta chain was identified during a study of blood T cell repertoires in COVID-19. The wider study: Sources were T cells, B-cell-depleted T cells, or PBMCs; the material itself was cDNA or gDNA.

The method was immunoSEQ multiplex PCR; TCRdb's version includes in-frame clones alone and lacks a portion of them. This repertoire shows approximately 300,000 clones, under 90% found once; its top ten account for about 5.2%. Residents of approximately 25 US areas, aged about 18 to 89 years, made up the participants. Two negative PCRs, clearance, or symptom resolution characterized the recovered Cohort 3 donors. This clonotype was obtained from a man in his fifties or sixties who had recovered from COVID-19. What was sequenced was PBMCs or T cells enriched from blood (not recorded which).

The CDR3 sequence is CASSPRVQDTGELFF. The CDR3 DNA sequence: TGTGCCAGCAGCCCCAGGGTTCAGGACACCGGGGAGCTGTTTTTT. The chain combines TRBV5-5 with TRBJ2-2; D possibly corresponds to TRBD1 (5 bases). The CDR3 is 15 residues long. Trimming took off 4 bases at V and 3 bases at J, with 13 bases between the two ends. CDR1 is SGHKS, CDR2 YYEKEE, per germline (reference sequence).